These 4 T cell receptor beta chains were all obtained from the same sample, sequenced in a study of blood T cell repertoires in COVID-19. Here immunoSEQ multiplex PCR was the method, and the copy in TCRdb shows in-frame clones only, minus some. The table shows a few hundred thousand clones, with 82% occurring only once. What was sequenced was peripheral blood. Source of these receptors: a woman between 18 and 30 years old with acute or convalescent COVID-19.

This rearrangement joins TRBV29-1 to TRBJ2-2; 8 bases agree with TRBD2. Germline V gene lookup returns CDR1 SQVTM and CDR2 ANQGSEA. This CDR3 has 13 amino acids. V lost 7 bases and J lost 4; bases outside the gene matches: 5. CDR3 protein: CSAGGDTTGELFF. The CDR3 DNA sequence: TGCAGCGCCGGGGGGGATACCACCGGGGAGCTGTTTTTT.

This clone was recorded only once. The rearrangement uses TRBV19 and TRBJ2-7, with 8 bases that match TRBD1. The CDR3 extends over 17 amino acids. The germline gives CDR1 LNHDA, CDR2 SQIVND (reference sequence). The J segment lost 6 bases and the V segment lost 3 bases, leaving 16 bases of the junction unmatched. CDR3 amino acids: CASSINMGTGSFSEQYF. In DNA, the CDR3 is TGTGCCAGTAGTATTAATATGGGGACAGGAAGTTTTAGCGAGCAGTACTTC.

J is TRBJ2-5 and V is TRBV18; D not certain. Trimming took 3 bases from V and 4 from J, leaving 9 bases between them. CDR1 KGHSH and CDR2 LQKENI come from the germline V gene. The CDR3 length is 13 residues. CDR3 nucleotides: TGTGCCAGCTCACCGCGGCGGAGAGAGACCCAGTACTTC. It is translated as CASSPRRRETQYF.

The genes are TRBV27 and TRBJ2-7, with a tentative D call TRBD1 (5 bases). The V end was cut by 1 base, the J end by 6 bases, with 19 bases between. CDR1 and CDR2 (germline): MNHEY, SMNVEV (reference sequence). CDR3 length: 16 amino acids. For the CDR3, the DNA is TGTGCCAGCAGTTTATTACTGGGGCAGAGGTCGGGCGAGCAGTACTTC. It encodes CASSLLLGQRSGEQYF.